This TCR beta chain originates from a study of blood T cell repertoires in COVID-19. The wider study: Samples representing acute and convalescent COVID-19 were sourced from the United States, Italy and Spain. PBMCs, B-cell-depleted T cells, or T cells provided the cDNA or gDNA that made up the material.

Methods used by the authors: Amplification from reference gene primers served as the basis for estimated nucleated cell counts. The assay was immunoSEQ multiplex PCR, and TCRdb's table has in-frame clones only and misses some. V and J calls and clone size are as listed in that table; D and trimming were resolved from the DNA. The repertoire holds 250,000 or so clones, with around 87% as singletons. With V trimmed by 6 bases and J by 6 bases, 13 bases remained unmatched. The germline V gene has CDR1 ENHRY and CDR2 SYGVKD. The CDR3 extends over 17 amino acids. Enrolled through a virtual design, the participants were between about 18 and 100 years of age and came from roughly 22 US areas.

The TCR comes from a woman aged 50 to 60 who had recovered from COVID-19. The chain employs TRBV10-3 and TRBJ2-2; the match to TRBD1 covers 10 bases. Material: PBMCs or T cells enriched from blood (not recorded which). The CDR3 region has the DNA TGTGCCATCAGAAACCCTGGACAGGGGGGATTCTCCGGGGAGCTGTTTTTT. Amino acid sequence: CAIRNPGQGGFSGELFF.